Below, 7 T cell receptor beta chains from the same sample are listed, as sequenced in a study of T cell repertoires in cytomegalovirus infection. A single record per CDR3 protein comes from TCRdb applying MiXCR to the reads. The data show some 400,000 distinct CDR3 sequences, approximately 33% seen once. Material: PBMCs. The receptors originated from a human donor in good health (CMV status not recorded). Some clones in this sample may be carry-over from other donors' samples.

The sample holds many counts of this clonotype. J is TRBJ2-2 and V is TRBV7-9, with D possibly matching TRBD2 (5 bases). Germline CDR1 SEHNR, CDR2 FQNEAQ (reference sequence). Trimming shortened V by 3 bases and J by 0 bases, and 11 bases separated the two germline ends. The CDR3 runs to 16 residues. CDR3 sequence (DNA): TGTGCCAGCAGCTTGCGGGTGGGAACGAACACCGGGGAGCTGTTTTTT. It translates to CASSLRVGTNTGELFF. Drawing the rest from reference TRBV7-9 and TRBJ2-2, the complete variable domain is DTGVSQNPRHKITKRGQNVTFRCDPISEHNRLYWYRQTLGQGPEFLTYFQNEAQLEKSRLLSDRFSAERPKGSFSTLEIQRTEQGDSAMYLCASSLRVGTNTGELFFGEGSRLTVL.

The gene calls are TRBV2 and TRBJ1-6; D unresolved. The germline V gene has CDR1 SNHLY and CDR2 FYNNEI. The CDR3 has 13 amino acids. Trimming cost V 4 bases and J 7 bases, with 8 bases left between them. This chain's CDR3 is CASSGDINSPLHF. CDR3 DNA sequence: TGTGCCAGCAGTGGGGATATAAATTCACCCCTCCACTTT.

V and J are TRBV6-6 and TRBJ2-7; maybe TRBD1 (5 bases). V dropped 0 bases and J dropped 7 bases, with 13 bases sitting between them. Germline-derived CDR1 and CDR2 are MNHNY and SVGAGI (reference sequence). This CDR3 has 14 amino acids. The CDR3 DNA reads TGTGCCAGCAGTTACTCGTTAGGGGCCGGGGAGCAGTACTTC. Protein product: CASSYSLGAGEQYF.

The sample holds a few counts of this clonotype. The rearrangement links TRBV5-6 to TRBJ1-1, with unresolved D. The CDR3 consists of 13 residues. Germline values: CDR1 SGHDT, CDR2 YYEEEE. Trimming removed 0 bases at V and 4 bases at J, with 7 bases between. CDR3 in amino acids: CASSLGETTEAFF. CDR3 in DNA: TGTGCCAGCAGCTTGGGCGAGACCACTGAAGCTTTCTTT.

This chain joins TRBV5-1 and TRBJ2-7; no clear D. The germline V gene encodes CDR1 SGHRS and CDR2 YFSETQ. The length of the CDR3 is 14 residues. Trimming cost V 0 bases and J 3 bases, with 10 bases left between them. The DNA of the CDR3 is TGCGCCAGCAGCTTGGGGCAGGTGGACTACGAGCAGTACTTC. This gives the protein CASSLGQVDYEQYF.

This clonotype has ten or more counts. The chain couples TRBV7-2 to TRBJ2-3; D not certain. Germline V gives CDR1 SGHTA, CDR2 FQGNSA. V was cut by 3 bases and J by 2 bases, with 9 bases left in between. There are 14 residues in the CDR3. CDR3 nucleotides: TGTGCCAGCAGCTTCGACCAAAACACAGATACGCAGTATTTT. Its protein product is CASSFDQNTDTQYF. Full variable domain (remainder filled in from reference TRBV7-2 and TRBJ2-3): GAGVSQSPSNKVTEKGKDVELRCDPISGHTALYWYRQSLGQGLEFLIYFQGNSAPDKSGLPSDRFSAERTGGSVSTLTIQRTQQEDSAVYLCASSFDQNTDTQYFGPGTRLTVL.

The rearrangement uses TRBV2 and TRBJ1-6; D might be TRBD1 (5 bases). This CDR3 is 16 amino acids long. V lost 1 base and J lost 2, with 9 bases in between. From germline, CDR1 is SNHLY and CDR2 FYNNEI. CDR3 protein: CASSEVETAYNSPLHF. CDR3 nucleotides: TGTGCCAGCAGTGAAGTCGAGACAGCCTATAATTCACCCCTCCACTTT.